Listed here are 14 T cell receptor beta chains from one sample, sequenced in a study of blood T cell repertoires in COVID-19. Some clones are missing from TCRdb's copy, which holds only in-frame ones; the method was immunoSEQ multiplex PCR. The sample has 150,000 to 200,000 clones, around 83% seen once. Source material: peripheral blood. These receptor sequences come from a human donor in a cohort sampled during active COVID-19.

The V gene is TRBV28, the J gene TRBJ2-5; 7 bases are shared with TRBD2. Germline V gives CDR1 MDHEN, CDR2 SYDVKM. Trimming removed 6 bases from V and 4 bases from J; junction bases left unmatched: 14. CDR3 size: 16 residues. The CDR3 here is CASSREEGGLRETQYF. The CDR3 bases are TGTGCCAGCAGCCGGGAGGAGGGAGGGCTAAGAGAGACCCAGTACTTC.

The chain couples TRBV7-3 to TRBJ2-1, with D possibly TRBD1 on 6 matching bases. The CDR3 is 15 amino acids. V was shortened by 5 bases and J by 6 bases, with 17 bases between the two germline ends. Per the germline V gene, CDR1 is SGHTA and CDR2 is FQGTGA. CDR3 amino acids: CASSGRTERINEQFF. The CDR3 bases are TGTGCCAGCAGCGGAAGGACAGAAAGAATCAATGAGCAGTTCTTC.

Note on this clone: Other nucleotide sequences from this sample produce the same CDR3. The rearrangement uses TRBV7-3 and TRBJ2-7, with a tentative D call TRBD1 (6 bases). CDR3 length equals 14 residues. CDR1 and CDR2 from the germline V gene are SGHTA and FQGTGA. The germline V and J ends were trimmed by 2 bases and 2 bases, with 10 bases remaining between them. CDR3 coding DNA: TGTGCCAGCAGCTTAGGGGACATACCCTACGAGCAGTACTTC. Residues: CASSLGDIPYEQYF.

This rearrangement joins TRBV19 to TRBJ2-3, with a tentative D call TRBD2 (7 bases). The CDR3 is 14 amino acids. The germline V gene has CDR1 LNHDA and CDR2 SQIVND (reference sequence). V gave up 6 bases and J gave up 3 bases, with 13 bases separating them. CDR3 in DNA: TGTGCCAGTAGAGTAGGGGGGGGTACAGATACGCAGTATTTT. It yields the protein CASRVGGGTDTQYF.

The CDR3 DNA reads as TGTGCCAGCAGCTTAGGACAGGAAGAAAAACTGTTTTTT. This gives the protein CASSLGQEEKLFF. The chain is built from TRBV7-2 and TRBJ1-4; D perhaps matches TRBD1 (6 bases). The CDR3 has 13 residues. V was shortened by 1 base and J by 8 bases, with 8 bases between the two germline ends. Germline values: CDR1 SGHTA, CDR2 FQGNSA.

This chain connects TRBV7-9 to TRBJ1-2; tentatively, D is TRBD1 (5 bases). V was trimmed by 5 bases and J by 4 bases, leaving 17 bases between them. The CDR3 is 15 residues long. Germline V CDR1 and CDR2: SEHNR, FQNEAQ (reference sequence). CDR3 coding DNA: TGTGCCAGCAGCGCCAGACGCGGGACGGCCTATGGCTACACCTTC. This encodes CASSARRGTAYGYTF. Filled out from reference TRBV7-9 and TRBJ1-2, the complete variable domain reads DTGVSQNPRHKITKRGQNVTFRCDPISEHNRLYWYRQTLGQGPEFLTYFQNEAQLEKSRLLSDRFSAERPKGSFSTLEIQRTEQGDSAMYLCASSARRGTAYGYTFGSGTRLTVV.

The chain joins TRBV7-6 to TRBJ1-6; 7 bases are shared with TRBD1. V was pared by 4 bases and J by 9 bases, with 9 bases of the junction left unmatched. The CDR3 consists of 15 residues. Per the germline V gene, CDR1 is SGHVS and CDR2 is FNYEAQ. The CDR3 DNA follows: TGTGCCAGCAGCTCGAGACAGGGCTCGGGTTCACCCCTCCACTTT. Amino acids: CASSSRQGSGSPLHF.

This rearrangement joins TRBV27 to TRBJ2-1; D might be TRBD2 (6 bases). Trimming removed 3 bases from V and 0 bases from J, with 9 bases in between. The germline V gene encodes CDR1 MNHEY and CDR2 SMNVEV (reference sequence). The CDR3 is 15 residues long. The CDR3 nucleotides are TGTGCCAGCAGTTTTAACGGGGGCTCCTACAATGAGCAGTTCTTC. Amino acids: CASSFNGGSYNEQFF.

The genes are TRBV5-1 and TRBJ2-3; 11 nucleotides agree with TRBD2. Germline V gene lookup returns CDR1 SGHRS and CDR2 YFSETQ. The CDR3 is 15 residues long. V was pared by 4 bases and J by 4 bases, with 5 bases of the junction left unmatched. The DNA for the CDR3 is TGCGCCAGCAGCGTTAGCGGGAGGGCCTCAGATACGCAGTATTTT. Translated, it gives CASSVSGRASDTQYF.

This chain uses TRBV4-1 with TRBJ2-7, with D hard to call. V lost 4 bases and J 2 bases, leaving 12 bases between the germline ends. The CDR3 sequence is 14 residues long. Germline loops: CDR1 MGHRA, CDR2 YSYEKL. The CDR3 sequence is CASSPDAGPYEQYF. The CDR3 region has the DNA TGCGCCAGCAGCCCCGATGCTGGGCCCTACGAGCAGTACTTC.

On this clone: The germline gene is not matched at one end of the junction; a read error may be the cause. This sequence joins TRBV27 and TRBJ2-5; possibly TRBD2 for D (6 bases). This CDR3 region has 11 residues. CDR1 is MNHEY and CDR2 is SMNVEV in the germline V gene (reference sequence). For the CDR3, the DNA is TGTGCCACCAGTCGGGGGGAGACCCAGTACTTC. Encoded protein: CATSRGETQYF.

The chain combines TRBV3-1 (or the pseudogene TRBV3-2) with TRBJ2-7; 9 bases map to TRBD2. The germline V gene encodes CDR1 LGHDT and CDR2 YNNKEL (reference sequence). This CDR3 has 14 residues. With V trimmed by 6 bases and J by 2 bases, 5 bases remained unmatched. The CDR3 DNA reads as TGTGCCAGCAGTCGCGGGGGGGTGACCTACGAGCAGTACTTC. Protein: CASSRGGVTYEQYF.

The gene calls are TRBV5-4 and TRBJ2-7, with 13 nucleotides matching TRBD2. Per the germline V gene, CDR1 is SGHNT and CDR2 is YYREEE (reference sequence). V lost 2 bases, J lost 6 bases, and 5 bases stayed unmatched. The length of the CDR3 is 15 residues. The CDR3 loop reads CASSFATSGGREQYF. In DNA, the CDR3 is TGTGCCAGCAGCTTTGCGACTAGCGGGGGGCGCGAGCAGTACTTC.

This clone appeared a single time. At one end the junction does not follow the germline gene, possibly because of a read error. The genes are TRBV4-3 and TRBJ1-2; maybe TRBD1 (6 bases). The CDR3 sequence is 13 residues long. The germline V gene has CDR1 LGHNA and CDR2 YSLEER. The CDR3 nucleotides are TGCGCCAGCAGTCAAGCTGGGGGCGACGGCTACACCTTC. It yields the protein CASSQAGGDGYTF.